A selection of T cell receptor beta chains follows, all from one sample in a study of T cell responses to AZD1222 COVID-19 vaccine. Sequencing used immunoSEQ multiplex PCR; TCRdb keeps in-frame clones, though not all of them. The sample holds about 160,000 clones, roughly 88% seen once. The sample consisted of peripheral blood, taken 28 days after the second AZD1222 dose. Receptor source: an adult who received the AZD1222 COVID-19 vaccine. CDR3s include the opening cysteine and the closing phenylalanine or tryptophan. D genes are given only for firm matches.

d_call,j_call,v_call,cdr3_aa
TRBD1,TRBJ1-1,TRBV18,CASSLTTGAGTEAFF
TRBD2,TRBJ2-5,TRBV30,CAWNPGGRETQYF
.,TRBJ1-5,TRBV28,CASSLIGRPNQPQHF
TRBD1,TRBJ1-5,TRBV27,CASRPGTGTLGGNQPQHF
.,TRBJ1-2,TRBV12-3/TRBV12-4,CASSFDRFYGYTF
TRBD2,TRBJ2-2,TRBV10-3,CAISDPLGLGNTGELFF
TRBD1,TRBJ1-5,TRBV6-5,CASRKAGTGQGAQHF
.,TRBJ1-5,TRBV2,CASCVHPNNQPQHF
TRBD1,TRBJ2-2,TRBV7-6,CASSLEGTGGPTGTGELFF
.,TRBJ1-2,TRBV4-1,CASSQEETRFRPNYGYTF
.,TRBJ1-6,TRBV3-1/TRBV3-2,CASSQGGRSPLHF
TRBD1,TRBJ2-3,TRBV30,CAWSRTGGGTDTQYF
.,TRBJ2-1,TRBV2,CASNSYNEQFF
.,TRBJ2-3,TRBV7-2,CASSVDTYTDTQYF
.,TRBJ2-6,TRBV19,CASRTPQGSGANVLTF
.,TRBJ1-5,TRBV29-1,CSVEGGNGQPQHF
.,TRBJ2-5,TRBV6-5,CASLPRGWGGETQYF
.,TRBJ1-1,TRBV7-9,CASSFGTDGTEAFF
TRBD1,TRBJ1-5,TRBV5-4,CASSLDRGMVQPQHF
.,TRBJ1-2,TRBV6-5,CASSYSATGTRGYTF
.,TRBJ1-2,TRBV19,CASTHSYGYTF
.,TRBJ1-5,TRBV7-9,CASSPGDQPQHF
.,TRBJ1-2,TRBV30,CARGRGDTLQNYGYTF
TRBD1,TRBJ1-2,TRBV30,CALQGTNYGYTF
.,TRBJ2-7,TRBV5-1,CASSFDSYEQYF
.,TRBJ1-1,TRBV7-9,CASSPLGGTEAFF
.,TRBJ1-5,TRBV27,CASSRTVGGQPQHF
.,TRBJ2-5,TRBV28,CASSDGTAEQETQYF
.,TRBJ1-1,TRBV10-3,CASGGDKGYTEAFF
TRBD1,TRBJ2-7,TRBV7-9,CASFMVGQGSYEQYF
TRBD2,TRBJ2-3,TRBV19,CASSMARGAGPTDTQYF
TRBD1,TRBJ2-3,TRBV6-5,CASSYSDRAAADTQYF
.,TRBJ1-1,TRBV2,CATVKLEGTEAFF
.,TRBJ2-7,TRBV7-8,CASSQTGTTYEQYF
.,TRBJ1-5,TRBV19,CASSILVGKGQPQHF
.,TRBJ1-6,TRBV19,CASRDWSSYNSPLHF
.,TRBJ2-7,TRBV27,CASSFIPPSDRDYEQYF
.,TRBJ1-4,TRBV7-9,CASSLPGAANEKLFF
.,TRBJ2-3,TRBV7-2,CASSDLATSTDTQYF
.,TRBJ2-1,TRBV9,CASSVGGARLQGEQFF